These T cell receptor beta chains were read from a single sample in a study of long-term antiretroviral therapy in people with HIV. Sequenced by immunoSEQ multiplex PCR; TCRdb stores in-frame clones only, minus some. The sample holds about 43,000 clones; approximately 89% are singletons and the top ten take approximately 5.4%. This material consisted of unsorted PBMCs, taken 0.1 years before starting antiretroviral therapy. These TCRs come from a woman in her forties or fifties with HIV. The CDR3 runs from the conserved cysteine through the conserved F or W. The D gene is left open where the match is weak. Clone size is not always given. Where it is, it says once, few, many or a class for expanded clones.

TRBV11-2,NA,NA,CASSHSENWAYNEQFF
TRBV5-5,NA,NA,CASISTSTDTQYF
TRBV23-1,NA,NA,CASSRSRVQETQYF
TRBV5-1,once,NA,CASSLLGYTEAFF
TRBV5-4,NA,NA,CASSFAVITGKPLEAFF
TRBV5-1,NA,TRBD2,CASSLGVAGVTGELFF
TRBV21-1,NA,NA,CASSNLSGGNNEQFF
TRBV6-5,NA,TRBD1,CASSYLGTGAGNEQFF
TRBV11-2,NA,NA,CASSLGAGYPNQPQHF
TRBV11-1,NA,NA,CASSSLASGRDIQYF
TRBV19,NA,TRBD1,CASSIDFDSGTGGYTF
TRBV11-1,NA,NA,CASSLSSRGEQYF
TRBV9,NA,TRBD2,CASSVGSGGDTDTQYF
TRBV6-6,NA,NA,CASSYPWRPNTEAFF
TRBV4-3,NA,NA,CASSQDQGLDTGELFF